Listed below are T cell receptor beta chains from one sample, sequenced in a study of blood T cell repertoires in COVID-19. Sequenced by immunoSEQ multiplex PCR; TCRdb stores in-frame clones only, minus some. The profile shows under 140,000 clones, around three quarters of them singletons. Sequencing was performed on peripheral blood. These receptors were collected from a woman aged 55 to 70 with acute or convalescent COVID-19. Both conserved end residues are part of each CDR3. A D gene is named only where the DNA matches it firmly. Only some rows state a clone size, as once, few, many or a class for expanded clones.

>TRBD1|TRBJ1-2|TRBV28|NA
CASSTASGTGLYGYTF
TGTGCCAGCAGTACAGCATCCGGGACAGGTCTCTATGGCTACACCTTC
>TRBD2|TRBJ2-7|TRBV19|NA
CASSISSGLAGGSYEQYF
TGTGCCAGTAGTATTTCGTCGGGACTAGCGGGCGGTAGCTACGAGCAGTACTTC
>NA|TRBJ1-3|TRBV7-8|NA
CASSLSPMMSSGNTIYF
TGTGCCAGCAGCTTAAGCCCCATGATGAGCTCTGGAAACACCATATATTTT
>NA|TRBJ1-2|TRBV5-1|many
CASMSSSGAGYGYTF
TGCGCCAGCATGTCCAGCTCAGGGGCGGGCTATGGCTACACCTTC
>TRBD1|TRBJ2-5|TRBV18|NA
CASSSWTGRQETQYF
TGTGCCAGCTCATCATGGACAGGTCGCCAAGAGACCCAGTACTTC
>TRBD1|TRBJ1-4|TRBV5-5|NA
CASSLAPSTGGSEKLFF
TGTGCCAGCAGCTTGGCCCCTTCGACAGGGGGGTCTGAAAAACTGTTTTTT
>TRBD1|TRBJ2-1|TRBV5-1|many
CASSAGQGFDNEQFF
TGCGCCAGCAGCGCGGGACAGGGTTTCGACAATGAGCAGTTCTTC
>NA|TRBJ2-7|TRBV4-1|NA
CASSQAPTGTYEQYF
TGCGCCAGCAGCCAAGCCCCCACCGGTACCTACGAGCAGTACTTC
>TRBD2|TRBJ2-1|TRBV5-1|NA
CASGRGRGGYNEQFF
TGCGCCAGCGGACGCGGGCGGGGGGGCTACAATGAGCAGTTCTTC
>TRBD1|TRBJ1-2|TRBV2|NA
CASSERQGSYGYTF
TGTGCCAGCAGTGAGCGACAGGGGAGCTATGGCTACACCTTC
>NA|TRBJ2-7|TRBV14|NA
CASSQRGYEQYF
TGTGCCAGCAGCCAAAGAGGGTACGAGCAGTACTTC
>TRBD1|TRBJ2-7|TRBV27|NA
CASRATGGSSYEQYF
TGTGCCAGCAGAGCCACAGGGGGGAGCTCCTACGAGCAGTACTTC
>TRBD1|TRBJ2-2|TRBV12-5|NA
CASGSDPGTGWNTGELFF
TGTGCTAGTGGTTCAGATCCCGGGACAGGGTGGAACACCGGGGAGCTGTTTTTT
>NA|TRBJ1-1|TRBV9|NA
CASSALRKMNTEAFF
TGTGCCAGCAGCGCCCTGAGGAAGATGAACACTGAAGCTTTCTTT
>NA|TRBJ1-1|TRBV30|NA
CAWRSPGPSTEAFF
TGTGCCTGGAGGTCTCCGGGTCCGAGCACTGAAGCTTTCTTT
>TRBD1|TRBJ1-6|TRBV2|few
CASSDRDSLNSPLHF
TGTGCCAGCAGTGATCGGGACAGTCTTAATTCACCCCTCCACTTT
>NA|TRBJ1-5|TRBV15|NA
CATSLSGLSNQPQHF
TGTGCCACCAGCTTGTCCGGACTGAGCAATCAGCCCCAGCATTTT
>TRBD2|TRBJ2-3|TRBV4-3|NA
CASSQVGGGAVDTQYF
TGCGCCAGCAGCCAAGTAGGCGGGGGGGCGGTAGATACGCAGTATTTT
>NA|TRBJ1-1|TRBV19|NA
CASSIQGLNTEAFF
TGTGCCAGTAGTATACAGGGTCTGAACACTGAAGCTTTCTTT
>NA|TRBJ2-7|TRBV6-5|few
CASTVTVSYEQYF
TGTGCCAGCACCGTGACAGTCTCCTACGAGCAGTACTTC
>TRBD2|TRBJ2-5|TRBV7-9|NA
CAYRPFLAGGSRAETQYF
TGTGCCTACCGCCCGTTTTTAGCGGGGGGTAGCCGAGCGGAGACCCAGTACTTC
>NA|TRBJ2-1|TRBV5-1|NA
CASIRGSGYGEQFF
TGCGCCAGCATCCGGGGGAGCGGATACGGTGAGCAGTTCTTC
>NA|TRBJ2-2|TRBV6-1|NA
CASSEGGLTGDINTGELFF
TGTGCCAGCAGTGAAGGGGGTCTTACAGGAGATATAAACACCGGGGAGCTGTTTTTT
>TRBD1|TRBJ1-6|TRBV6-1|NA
CASSGGTGVSYNSPLHF
TGTGCCAGCAGTGGAGGGACAGGCGTCTCCTATAATTCACCCCTCCACTTT
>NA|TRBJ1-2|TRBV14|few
CASSQVTGSYGYTF
TGTGCCAGCAGCCAAGTTACGGGGTCCTATGGCTACACCTTC
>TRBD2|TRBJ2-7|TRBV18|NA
CASSPWGSGGSYEQYF
TGTGCCAGCTCACCCTGGGGTAGCGGGGGGAGTTACGAGCAGTACTTC
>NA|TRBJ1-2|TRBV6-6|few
CASATPGPRAYGYTF
TGTGCCAGCGCGACTCCGGGTCCCAGGGCCTATGGCTACACCTTC
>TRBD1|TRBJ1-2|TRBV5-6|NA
CASGQGNGYTF
TGTGCCAGCGGACAGGGTAACGGCTACACCTTC
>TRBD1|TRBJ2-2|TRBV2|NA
CASSGTGGVTGELFF
TGTGCCAGCAGCGGGACAGGGGGGGTCACCGGGGAGCTGTTTTTT
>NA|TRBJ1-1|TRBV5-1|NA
CASSSATGAFF
TGCGCCAGCAGCTCCGCCACGGGAGCTTTCTTT
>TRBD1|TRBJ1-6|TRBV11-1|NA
CASRDRGSYNSPLHF
TGTGCCAGCAGGGACAGGGGGTCCTATAATTCACCCCTCCACTTT
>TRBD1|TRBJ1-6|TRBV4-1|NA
CASSQGIGPRTGGFSPLHF
TGCGCCAGCAGCCAAGGTATTGGGCCCCGGACAGGGGGCTTTTCACCCCTCCACTTT
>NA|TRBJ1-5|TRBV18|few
CASSIGPGINQPQHF
TGTGCCAGCTCTATTGGGCCAGGTATCAATCAGCCCCAGCATTTT
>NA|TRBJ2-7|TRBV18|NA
CASSPNAAGAISDEQYF
TGTGCCAGCTCACCAAACGCGGCAGGGGCTATAAGCGACGAGCAGTACTTC
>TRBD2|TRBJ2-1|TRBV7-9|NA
CASSLALAGGNEQFF
TGTGCCAGCAGCTTAGCTCTAGCGGGGGGGAATGAGCAGTTCTTC
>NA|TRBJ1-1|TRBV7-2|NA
CASSLDGGGYAEAFF
TGTGCCAGCAGCTTAGATGGCGGGGGGTACGCTGAAGCTTTCTTT
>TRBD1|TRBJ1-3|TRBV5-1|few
CASSGKGGPGNTIYF
TGCGCCAGCAGCGGTAAAGGGGGCCCTGGAAACACCATATATTTT
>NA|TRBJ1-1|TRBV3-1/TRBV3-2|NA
CASSTHSGGEEAFF
TGTGCCAGCAGCACACATTCGGGGGGGGAGGAAGCTTTCTTT
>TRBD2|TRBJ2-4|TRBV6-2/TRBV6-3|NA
CASSSPGTSGGAKNIQYF
TGTGCCAGCAGTTCCCCAGGGACTAGCGGGGGAGCCAAAAACATTCAGTACTTC